This is a list of T cell receptor beta chains from one sample in a study of cytomegalovirus exposure and HLA in healthy donors. Generated by immunoSEQ multiplex PCR, the TCRdb table keeps only in-frame clones and is missing some. The sample has about 160,000 clones, roughly 80% seen once. The sample taken for sequencing was PBMCs. Receptors originate from a girl aged 5-17 years in good health and CMV-seropositive. The CDR3 runs from the conserved cysteine through the conserved F or W. D genes are given only for firm matches. Some rows mark clone size as missing; the rest say once, few, many or name a class of expanded clone.

CASSLGGTLVYEQYF,TGTGCCAGCAGTTTGGGGGGGACGCTAGTTTACGAGCAGTACTTC,15,TRBD2,NA,TRBJ2-7,TRBV28
CASSASGGAQETQYF,TGTGCCAGCAGTGCTAGCGGGGGGGCACAAGAGACCCAGTACTTC,15,TRBD2,NA,TRBJ2-5,TRBV6-4
CASSQWAGQEQYF,TGCGCCAGCAGCCAATGGGCGGGTCAGGAGCAGTACTTC,13,NA,NA,TRBJ2-7,TRBV4-3
CASSGRGLAGELFF,TGTGCCAGCAGTGGTAGGGGGCTCGCCGGGGAGCTGTTTTTT,14,TRBD1,NA,TRBJ2-2,TRBV2
CSVELRDMNTEAFF,TGCAGCGTTGAGCTTAGGGACATGAACACTGAAGCTTTCTTT,14,NA,NA,TRBJ1-1,TRBV29-1
CASSPSRGNTEAFF,TGTGCCAGCAGTCCCTCCAGGGGGAACACTGAAGCTTTCTTT,14,NA,NA,TRBJ1-1,TRBV27
CAWSTNSGTEQFF,TGTGCCTGGAGCACTAATAGCGGGACTGAGCAGTTCTTC,13,TRBD2,NA,TRBJ2-1,TRBV30
CASRPRVPTGELFF,TGTGCCAGCAGGCCACGCGTGCCCACCGGGGAGCTGTTTTTT,14,NA,NA,TRBJ2-2,TRBV2
CASSRWGPYEQYF,TGTGCCAGCAGTCGTTGGGGCCCGTACGAGCAGTACTTC,13,NA,NA,TRBJ2-7,TRBV28
CASSEGGIGSYEQYF,TGTGCCAGCAGTGAAGGGGGGATCGGTTCCTACGAGCAGTACTTC,15,NA,NA,TRBJ2-7,TRBV25-1
CASSLLGGFNYEQYF,TGCGCCAGCAGCTTGCTCGGCGGGTTCAACTACGAGCAGTACTTC,15,NA,NA,TRBJ2-7,TRBV5-1
CASSLDKTGGTGELFF,TGTGCCAGCAGCTTAGATAAGACAGGGGGCACCGGGGAGCTGTTTTTT,16,TRBD1,NA,TRBJ2-2,TRBV11-2
CASSASPESLAGGPEFFNEQFF,TGTGCCAGCAGCGCGTCCCCCGAGTCCCTAGCGGGAGGGCCTGAATTCTTCAATGAGCAGTTCTTC,22,TRBD2,NA,TRBJ2-1,TRBV7-8
CASSDGQGLAVSYEQYF,TGTGCCAGCAGTGACGGACAGGGATTAGCTGTATCCTACGAGCAGTACTTC,17,TRBD1,NA,TRBJ2-7,TRBV25-1
CASSQGGDRPQHF,TGTGCCAGCTCTCAGGGGGGAGATCGGCCCCAGCATTTT,13,TRBD1,NA,TRBJ1-5,TRBV18
CASSQSGLSSYNEQFF,TGTGCCAGCAGCCAGAGTGGGCTTAGCTCCTACAATGAGCAGTTCTTC,16,NA,NA,TRBJ2-1,TRBV6-4
CASSLRSESYNEQFF,TGTGCCAGCAGCTTAAGGAGCGAGAGTTACAATGAGCAGTTCTTC,15,NA,once,TRBJ2-1,TRBV7-3
CASSLVGTRWLEAFF,TGTGCCAGCAGCTTAGTAGGGACACGATGGCTTGAAGCTTTCTTT,15,NA,NA,TRBJ1-1,TRBV7-9
CASSEPGLNTEAFF,TGTGCCAGCAGCGAGCCAGGATTGAACACTGAAGCTTTCTTT,14,NA,NA,TRBJ1-1,TRBV9
CASSLLGGQGETQYF,TGTGCCAGCAGCTTATTGGGGGGACAGGGAGAGACCCAGTACTTC,15,TRBD1,NA,TRBJ2-5,TRBV7-3
CASSFPGGLSGNTIYF,TGTGCCAGCAGCTTCCCAGGCGGACTCTCTGGAAACACCATATATTTT,16,NA,NA,TRBJ1-3,TRBV5-8
CASSPDSGANVLTF,TGTGCCAGCAGCCCAGACTCTGGGGCCAACGTCCTGACTTTC,14,NA,NA,TRBJ2-6,TRBV9
CASSLGAGQGNYGYTF,TGTGCCAGCAGCTTGGGGGCGGGACAGGGGAACTATGGCTACACCTTC,16,TRBD1,few,TRBJ1-2,TRBV5-4
CASRYRGRGTEAFF,TGTGCCAGCAGGTACAGGGGGAGGGGCACTGAAGCTTTCTTT,14,TRBD1,NA,TRBJ1-1,TRBV27
CASRDPEYRGEETQYF,TGTGCCAGCAGGGACCCGGAGTACAGGGGGGAAGAGACCCAGTACTTC,16,NA,NA,TRBJ2-5,TRBV21-1
CASSWDSEETQYF,TGCGCCAGCAGCTGGGACAGCGAAGAGACCCAGTACTTC,13,TRBD1,NA,TRBJ2-5,TRBV5-1
CASSHLLGGAHDLSFTEAFF,TGTGCCAGCAGCCACTTACTTGGAGGGGCCCACGATCTCTCGTTCACTGAAGCTTTCTTT,20,NA,NA,TRBJ1-1,TRBV14
CASRPGLAGGSGANVLTF,TGTGCCAGCAGACCGGGACTAGCGGGAGGCTCTGGGGCCAACGTCCTGACTTTC,18,TRBD2,NA,TRBJ2-6,TRBV2
CASSPLQTDNEQFF,TGTGCCAGCTCACCACTACAGACGGACAATGAGCAGTTCTTC,14,NA,NA,TRBJ2-1,TRBV18
CASSHRENTEAFF,TGTGCCAGCAGCCACAGGGAGAACACTGAAGCTTTCTTT,13,NA,NA,TRBJ1-1,TRBV6-5
CASSSARDTEAFF,TGTGCCAGTAGTTCGGCCAGGGATACTGAAGCTTTCTTT,13,NA,NA,TRBJ1-1,TRBV19
CAISKDGGRGTEAFF,TGTGCCATCAGTAAGGACGGGGGGCGCGGGACTGAAGCTTTCTTT,15,NA,NA,TRBJ1-1,TRBV10-3
CASSSRVAGGYGYTF,TGTGCCAGCAGCTCCAGGGTGGCCGGGGGCTATGGCTACACCTTC,15,NA,NA,TRBJ1-2,TRBV5-4
CAISDPGRVGETQYF,TGTGCCATCAGTGACCCAGGGAGGGTTGGAGAGACCCAGTACTTC,15,TRBD2,NA,TRBJ2-5,TRBV10-3
CSSSIGGPTQETQYF,TGTTCCAGCAGCATAGGTGGGCCGACCCAAGAGACCCAGTACTTC,15,NA,NA,TRBJ2-5,TRBV7-9
CASSQVAGGSYNEQFF,TGCGCCAGCAGCCAAGTAGCGGGGGGCTCCTACAATGAGCAGTTCTTC,16,TRBD2,NA,TRBJ2-1,TRBV4-3
CASSSVRLGGTEAFF,TGTGCCAGCAGCTCAGTCCGCCTAGGTGGGACTGAAGCTTTCTTT,15,NA,NA,TRBJ1-1,TRBV7-9
CASSQDPNRGGTLNTEAFF,TGCGCCAGCAGCCAAGACCCAAACAGGGGGGGGACTTTAAACACTGAAGCTTTCTTT,19,TRBD1,NA,TRBJ1-1,TRBV4-1
CASNRQGRYEKLFF,TGTGCCAGCAATCGACAGGGTCGGTATGAAAAACTGTTTTTT,14,TRBD1,NA,TRBJ1-4,TRBV2
CASSPGTGVHIQETQYF,TGTGCCAGCAGCCCGGGGACAGGGGTACACATCCAAGAGACCCAGTACTTC,17,TRBD1,NA,TRBJ2-5,TRBV4-2
CASSFGQDNQPQHF,TGTGCCAGTAGTTTCGGACAGGACAATCAGCCCCAGCATTTT,14,TRBD1,NA,TRBJ1-5,TRBV19
CASSYSNPGVRFTYEQYF,TGTGCCAGCAGTTATTCGAATCCGGGGGTTAGGTTCACCTACGAGCAGTACTTC,18,NA,few,TRBJ2-7,TRBV6-9
CASSQETVTGELFF,TGTGCCAGCAGCCAAGAGACAGTCACCGGGGAGCTGTTTTTT,14,NA,NA,TRBJ2-2,TRBV14
CASSLGLHTDTQYF,TGTGCCAGTAGTTTGGGACTCCACACAGATACGCAGTATTTT,14,NA,NA,TRBJ2-3,TRBV19
CAWSAGGVGEQYF,TGTGCCTGGAGCGCAGGGGGCGTGGGGGAGCAGTACTTC,13,TRBD1,NA,TRBJ2-7,TRBV30
CASSVAAGGAGGYEQYF,TGTGCCAGCAGCGTAGCTGCCGGGGGAGCGGGGGGCTACGAGCAGTACTTC,17,TRBD2,NA,TRBJ2-7,TRBV9
CASSPLQGNQYF,TGTGCCAGCAGTCCTCTTCAGGGTAACCAGTACTTC,12,NA,NA,TRBJ2-7,TRBV27